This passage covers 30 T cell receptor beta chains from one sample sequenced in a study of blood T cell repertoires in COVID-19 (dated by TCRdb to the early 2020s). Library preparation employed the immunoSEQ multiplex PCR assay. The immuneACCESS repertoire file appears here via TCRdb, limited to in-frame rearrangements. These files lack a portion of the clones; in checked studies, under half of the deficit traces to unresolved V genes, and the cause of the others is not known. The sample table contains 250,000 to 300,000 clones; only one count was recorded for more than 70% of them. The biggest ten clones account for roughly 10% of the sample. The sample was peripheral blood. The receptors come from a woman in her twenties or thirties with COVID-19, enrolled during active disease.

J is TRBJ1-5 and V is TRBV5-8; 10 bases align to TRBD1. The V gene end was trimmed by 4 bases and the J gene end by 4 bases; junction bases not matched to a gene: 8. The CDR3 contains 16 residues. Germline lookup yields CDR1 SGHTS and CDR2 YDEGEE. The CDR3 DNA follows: TGTGCCAGCAGCCCTATGACAGGGGGCCCTAATCAGCCCCAGCATTTT. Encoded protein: CASSPMTGGPNQPQHF.

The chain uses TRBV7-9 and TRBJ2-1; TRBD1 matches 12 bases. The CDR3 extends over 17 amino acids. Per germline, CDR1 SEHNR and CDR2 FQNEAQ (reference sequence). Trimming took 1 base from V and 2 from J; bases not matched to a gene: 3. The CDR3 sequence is CASSLGGQGAPYNEQFF. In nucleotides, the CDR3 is TGTGCCAGCAGCTTAGGGGGACAGGGGGCTCCCTACAATGAGCAGTTCTTC.

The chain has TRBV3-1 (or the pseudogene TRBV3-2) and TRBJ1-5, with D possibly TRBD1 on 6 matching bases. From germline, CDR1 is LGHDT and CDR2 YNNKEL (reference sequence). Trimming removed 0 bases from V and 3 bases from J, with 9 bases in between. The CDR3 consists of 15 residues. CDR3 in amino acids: CASSQDNRDNQPQHF. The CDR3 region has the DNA TGTGCCAGCAGCCAAGATAACAGGGACAATCAGCCCCAGCATTTT.

The CDR3 loop is CASSKRDFSGNTGELFF. CDR3 coding DNA: TGTGCCAGCTCCAAAAGGGACTTTAGCGGAAACACCGGGGAGCTGTTTTTT. The V gene is TRBV18, the J gene TRBJ2-2; possibly TRBD2 for D (6 bases). CDR1 and CDR2 from the germline V gene are KGHSH and LQKENI. V shed 6 bases and J shed 2 bases, with 19 bases lying between them. The CDR3 is made up of 17 amino acids.

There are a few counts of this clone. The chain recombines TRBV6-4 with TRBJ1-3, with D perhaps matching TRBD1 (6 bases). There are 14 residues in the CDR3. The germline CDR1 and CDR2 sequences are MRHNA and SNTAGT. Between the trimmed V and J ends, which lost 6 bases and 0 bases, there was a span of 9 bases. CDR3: CASSLDSSGNTIYF. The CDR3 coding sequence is TGTGCCAGCAGCTTGGACAGCTCTGGAAACACCATATATTTT.

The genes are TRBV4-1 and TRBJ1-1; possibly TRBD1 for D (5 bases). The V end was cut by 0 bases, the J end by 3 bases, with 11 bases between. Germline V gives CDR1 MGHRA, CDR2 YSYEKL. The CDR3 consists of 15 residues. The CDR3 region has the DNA TGCGCCAGCAGCCAAGAGGTCCCGGGGGACACTGAAGCTTTCTTT. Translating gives CASSQEVPGDTEAFF.

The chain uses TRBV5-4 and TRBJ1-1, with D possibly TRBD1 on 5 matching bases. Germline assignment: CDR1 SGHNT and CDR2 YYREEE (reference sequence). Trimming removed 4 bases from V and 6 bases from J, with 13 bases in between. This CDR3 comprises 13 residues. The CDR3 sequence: CASSAQAGAEAFF. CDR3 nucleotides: TGTGCCAGCAGCGCTCAGGCGGGGGCTGAAGCTTTCTTT.

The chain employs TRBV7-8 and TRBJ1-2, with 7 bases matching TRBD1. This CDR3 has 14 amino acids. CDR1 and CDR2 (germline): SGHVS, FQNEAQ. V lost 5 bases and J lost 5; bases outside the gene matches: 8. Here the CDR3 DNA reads TGTGCCAGCAGCAGACAGGGTCGGGGTTATGGCTACACCTTC. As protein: CASSRQGRGYGYTF.

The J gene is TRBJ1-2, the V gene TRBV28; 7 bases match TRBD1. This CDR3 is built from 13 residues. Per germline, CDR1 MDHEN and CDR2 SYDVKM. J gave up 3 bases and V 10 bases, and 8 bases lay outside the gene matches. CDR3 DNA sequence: TGTGCCATCCTACCCGGGACAGACTATGGCTACACCTTC. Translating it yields CAILPGTDYGYTF.

DNA of the CDR3: TGTGCCAGCAGCGAATCAGGGTTGTGGGAGCAGTACTTC. Translated, it gives CASSESGLWEQYF. V is TRBV5-6 and J is TRBJ2-7; tentative D call: TRBD1 (5 bases). Germline V CDR1 and CDR2: SGHDT, YYEEEE. Trimming left V 4 bases short and J 7 bases short, with 15 bases between. The CDR3 totals 13 residues.

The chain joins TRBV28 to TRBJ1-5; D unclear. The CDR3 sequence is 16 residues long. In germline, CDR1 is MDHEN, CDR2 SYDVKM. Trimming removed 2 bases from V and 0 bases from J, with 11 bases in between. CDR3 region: CASSLIEPDSNQPQHF. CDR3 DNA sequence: TGTGCCAGCAGTTTAATCGAGCCCGATAGCAATCAGCCCCAGCATTTT.

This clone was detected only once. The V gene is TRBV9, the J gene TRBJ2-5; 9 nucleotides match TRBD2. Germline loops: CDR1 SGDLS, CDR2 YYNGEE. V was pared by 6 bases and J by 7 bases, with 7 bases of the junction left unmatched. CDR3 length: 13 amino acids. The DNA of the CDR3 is TGTGCCAGCAACACCGGGACTAGCCTGACCCAGTACTTC. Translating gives CASNTGTSLTQYF.

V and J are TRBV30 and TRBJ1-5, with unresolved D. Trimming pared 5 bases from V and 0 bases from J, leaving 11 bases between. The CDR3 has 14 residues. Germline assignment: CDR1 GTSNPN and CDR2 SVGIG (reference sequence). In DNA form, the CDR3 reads TGTGCCTGGGGACGGGAGTCTAGCAATCAGCCCCAGCATTTT. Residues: CAWGRESSNQPQHF.

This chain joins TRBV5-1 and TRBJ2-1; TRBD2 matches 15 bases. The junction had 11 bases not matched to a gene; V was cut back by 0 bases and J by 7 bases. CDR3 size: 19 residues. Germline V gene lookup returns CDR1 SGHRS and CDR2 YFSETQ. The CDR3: CASSLASGTSGRSQNEQFF. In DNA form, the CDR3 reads TGCGCCAGCAGCTTGGCCTCGGGGACTAGCGGGAGGTCTCAAAATGAGCAGTTCTTC.

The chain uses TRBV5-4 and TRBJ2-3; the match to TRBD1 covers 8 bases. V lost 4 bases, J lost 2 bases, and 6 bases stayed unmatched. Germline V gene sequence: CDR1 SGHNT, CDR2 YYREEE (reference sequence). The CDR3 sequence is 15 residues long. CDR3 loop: CASSLGQGYTDTQYF. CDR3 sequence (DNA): TGTGCCAGCAGCCTCGGACAGGGATACACAGATACGCAGTATTTT.

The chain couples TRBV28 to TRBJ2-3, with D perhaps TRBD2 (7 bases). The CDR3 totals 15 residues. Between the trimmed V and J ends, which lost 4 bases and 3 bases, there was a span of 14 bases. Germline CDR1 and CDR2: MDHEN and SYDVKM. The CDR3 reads CASSSSGEGTDTQYF. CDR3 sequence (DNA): TGTGCCAGCAGTTCCTCAGGGGAGGGTACAGATACGCAGTATTTT.

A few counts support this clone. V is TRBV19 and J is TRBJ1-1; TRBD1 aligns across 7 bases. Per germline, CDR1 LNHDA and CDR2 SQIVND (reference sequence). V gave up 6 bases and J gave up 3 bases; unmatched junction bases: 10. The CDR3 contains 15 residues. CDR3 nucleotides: TGTGCCAGTAGAACCGGGACAGTGGGGGACACTGAAGCTTTCTTT. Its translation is CASRTGTVGDTEAFF.

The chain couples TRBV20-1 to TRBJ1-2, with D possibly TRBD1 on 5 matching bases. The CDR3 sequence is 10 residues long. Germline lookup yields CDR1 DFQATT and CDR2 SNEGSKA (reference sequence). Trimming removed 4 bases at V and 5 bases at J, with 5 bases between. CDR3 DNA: TGCAGTGCTACAGGGTATGGCTACACCTTC. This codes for CSATGYGYTF.

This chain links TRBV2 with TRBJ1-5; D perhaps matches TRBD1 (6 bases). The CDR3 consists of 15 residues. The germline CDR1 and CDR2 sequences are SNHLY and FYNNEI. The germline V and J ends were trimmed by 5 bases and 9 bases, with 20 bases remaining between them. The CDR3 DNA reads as TGTGCCAGCAGTAGACAGGCTGGTGGATCACGGCCCCAGCATTTT. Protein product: CASSRQAGGSRPQHF.

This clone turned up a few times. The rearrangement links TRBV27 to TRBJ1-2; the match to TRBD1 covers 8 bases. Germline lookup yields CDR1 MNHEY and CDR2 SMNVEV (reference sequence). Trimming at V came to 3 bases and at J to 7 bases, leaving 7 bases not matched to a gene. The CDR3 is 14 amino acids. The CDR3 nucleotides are TGTGCCAGCAGTTTCCGCAGGGGGCGGAGTGGCTACACCTTC. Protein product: CASSFRRGRSGYTF.

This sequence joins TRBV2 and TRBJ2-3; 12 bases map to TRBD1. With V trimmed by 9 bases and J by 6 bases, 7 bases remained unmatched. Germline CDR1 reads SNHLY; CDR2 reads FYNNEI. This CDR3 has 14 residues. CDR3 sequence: CARGGQGALDTQYF. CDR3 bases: TGTGCCAGGGGGGGACAGGGGGCGTTGGATACGCAGTATTTT.

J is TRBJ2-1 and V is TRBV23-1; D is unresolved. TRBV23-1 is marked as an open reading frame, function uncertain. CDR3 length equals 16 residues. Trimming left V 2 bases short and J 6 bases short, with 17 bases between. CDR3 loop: CASSQVQPGKVNEQFF. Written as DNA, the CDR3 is TGCGCCAGCAGTCAAGTTCAGCCAGGAAAAGTCAATGAGCAGTTCTTC.

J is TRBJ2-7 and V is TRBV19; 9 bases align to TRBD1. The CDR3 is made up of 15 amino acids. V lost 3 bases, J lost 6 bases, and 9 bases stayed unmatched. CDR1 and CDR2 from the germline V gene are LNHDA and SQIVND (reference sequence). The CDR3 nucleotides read TGTGCCAGTAGTATCCCGGGACAGGGAAAGGTCGAGCAGTACTTC. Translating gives CASSIPGQGKVEQYF.

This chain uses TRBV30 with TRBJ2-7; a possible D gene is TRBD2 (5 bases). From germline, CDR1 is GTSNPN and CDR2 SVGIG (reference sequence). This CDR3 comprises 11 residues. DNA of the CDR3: TGTGCATACGGACTCCTTTACGAGCAGTACTTC. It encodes CAYGLLYEQYF.

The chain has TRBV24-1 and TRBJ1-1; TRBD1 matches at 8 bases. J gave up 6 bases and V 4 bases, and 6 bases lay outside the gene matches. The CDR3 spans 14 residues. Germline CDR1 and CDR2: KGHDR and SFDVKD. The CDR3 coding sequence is TGTGCCACCAGTGACGGACAGGGAGTGTCTGAAGCTTTCTTT. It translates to CATSDGQGVSEAFF.

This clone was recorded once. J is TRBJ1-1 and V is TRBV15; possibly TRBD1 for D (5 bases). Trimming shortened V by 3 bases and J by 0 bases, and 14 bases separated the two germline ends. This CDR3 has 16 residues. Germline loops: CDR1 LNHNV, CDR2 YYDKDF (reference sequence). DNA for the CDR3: TGTGCCACCAGCAGGGGGGGTATGAACGTGAACACTGAAGCTTTCTTT. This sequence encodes CATSRGGMNVNTEAFF.

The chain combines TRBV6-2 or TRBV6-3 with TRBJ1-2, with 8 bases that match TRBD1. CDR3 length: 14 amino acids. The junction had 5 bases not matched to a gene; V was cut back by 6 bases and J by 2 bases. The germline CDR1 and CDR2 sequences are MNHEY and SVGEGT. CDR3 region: CASSSGTGNYGYTF. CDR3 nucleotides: TGTGCCAGCAGCTCGGGGACAGGCAACTATGGCTACACCTTC.

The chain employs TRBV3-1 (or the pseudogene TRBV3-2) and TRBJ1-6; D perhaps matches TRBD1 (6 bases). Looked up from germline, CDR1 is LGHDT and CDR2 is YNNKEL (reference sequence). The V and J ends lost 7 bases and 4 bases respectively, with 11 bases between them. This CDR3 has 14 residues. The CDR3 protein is CASTLGQYNSPLHF. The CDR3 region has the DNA TGTGCCAGCACCCTTGGACAGTATAATTCACCCCTCCACTTT.

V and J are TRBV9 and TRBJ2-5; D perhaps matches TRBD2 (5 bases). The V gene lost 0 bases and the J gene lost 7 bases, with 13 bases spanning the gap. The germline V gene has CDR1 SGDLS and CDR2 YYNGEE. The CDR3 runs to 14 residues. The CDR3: CASSVDPGRGTQYF. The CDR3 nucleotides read TGTGCCAGCAGCGTAGACCCGGGCCGGGGGACCCAGTACTTC.

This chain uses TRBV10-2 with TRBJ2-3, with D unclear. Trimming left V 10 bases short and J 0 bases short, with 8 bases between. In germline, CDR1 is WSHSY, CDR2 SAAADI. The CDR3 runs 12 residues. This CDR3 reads CATTSSTDTQYF. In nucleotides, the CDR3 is TGCGCCACTACGTCCAGCACAGATACGCAGTATTTT.